The rows below give T cell receptor beta chains drawn from one sample of a study of radiotherapy plus CTLA-4 blockade in lung cancer. Sequencing was performed with immunoSEQ multiplex PCR; in TCRdb, only in-frame clones are kept and a portion is missing. Of under 65,000 clones listed, about 85% are singletons. The sample here was peripheral blood, taken from a patient treated with radiotherapy plus ipilimumab. These receptor sequences come from a human donor with non-small cell lung cancer who had a complete response to radiotherapy plus ipilimumab. Both conserved end residues are part of each CDR3. Fields, in order: CDR3 DNA, CDR3 protein, V gene, D gene, clone size, J gene. A D gene is named only where the DNA matches it firmly. The size entry is marked missing in some rows and otherwise reads once, few, many or a size class.

CDR3 DNA: TGTGCCAGCAGGGAGGGGTTCACAGATACGCAGTATTTT; CDR3 protein: CASREGFTDTQYF; V gene: TRBV6-6; D gene: .; clone size: .; J gene: TRBJ2-3
CDR3 DNA: TGTGCCAGCGCAAAAGGGGGGACAGCCGATCAAGAGACCCAGTACTTC; CDR3 protein: CASAKGGTADQETQYF; V gene: TRBV19; D gene: .; clone size: once; J gene: TRBJ2-5
CDR3 DNA: TGTGCCAGCGCCCCTACCTCGATACGGTCTGGGGCCAATGTCCTGACTTTC; CDR3 protein: CASAPTSIRSGANVLTF; V gene: TRBV7-9; D gene: .; clone size: .; J gene: TRBJ2-6
CDR3 DNA: TGTGCCAGCAGCATTCGGACTAGCCGGGGGGAGCTGTTTTTT; CDR3 protein: CASSIRTSRGELFF; V gene: TRBV5-6; D gene: TRBD2; clone size: .; J gene: TRBJ2-2
CDR3 DNA: TGTGCCAGCAGCGTATCGACAGATAACAATGAGCAGTTCTTC; CDR3 protein: CASSVSTDNNEQFF; V gene: TRBV9; D gene: .; clone size: .; J gene: TRBJ2-1
CDR3 DNA: TGTGCCAGCAGCTTAGAGGGACTAGCGGGACCTCAAGAGACCCAGTACTTC; CDR3 protein: CASSLEGLAGPQETQYF; V gene: TRBV11-3; D gene: TRBD2; clone size: .; J gene: TRBJ2-5
CDR3 DNA: TGTGCCAGCAGCGTAGCAGCGGGAGAGGTCAATGAGCAGTTCTTC; CDR3 protein: CASSVAAGEVNEQFF; V gene: TRBV9; D gene: TRBD2; clone size: .; J gene: TRBJ2-1
CDR3 DNA: TGCGCCAGCAGCTTGGATGGGACAGGGAGGAATGAGCAGTTCTTC; CDR3 protein: CASSLDGTGRNEQFF; V gene: TRBV5-1; D gene: TRBD1; clone size: .; J gene: TRBJ2-1
CDR3 DNA: TGTGCCAGCAGCCCAACAGGGGACACTGAAGCTTTCTTT; CDR3 protein: CASSPTGDTEAFF; V gene: TRBV7-2; D gene: TRBD1; clone size: .; J gene: TRBJ1-1
CDR3 DNA: TGCGCCAGCAGCCCTGGGGCACGTCAAGAGACCCAGTACTTC; CDR3 protein: CASSPGARQETQYF; V gene: TRBV5-1; D gene: .; clone size: .; J gene: TRBJ2-5
CDR3 DNA: TGTGCCAGCAGTTACTCTTTGGGGGCTGAGTATGGCTACACCTTC; CDR3 protein: CASSYSLGAEYGYTF; V gene: TRBV6-5; D gene: .; clone size: .; J gene: TRBJ1-2
CDR3 DNA: TGTGCCAGCAGCGTAGAACTAGCGGGGCACAATGAGCAGTTCTTC; CDR3 protein: CASSVELAGHNEQFF; V gene: TRBV9; D gene: TRBD2; clone size: .; J gene: TRBJ2-1
CDR3 DNA: TGCGCCAGCAGTGAAACAGCCAACACTGAAGCTTTCTTT; CDR3 protein: CASSETANTEAFF; V gene: TRBV10-1; D gene: .; clone size: .; J gene: TRBJ1-1
CDR3 DNA: TGTGCCAGTAGTATCTCGGACAGGGCCAACGTCCTGACTTTC; CDR3 protein: CASSISDRANVLTF; V gene: TRBV19; D gene: .; clone size: .; J gene: TRBJ2-6
CDR3 DNA: TGTGCCAGCAGCCCCGGGGGGCTCGGGGAGACCCAGTACTTC; CDR3 protein: CASSPGGLGETQYF; V gene: TRBV9; D gene: .; clone size: few; J gene: TRBJ2-5
CDR3 DNA: TGTGCCAGCAGCCCCCGTCGCCAGTCCATCTACGAGCAGTACTTC; CDR3 protein: CASSPRRQSIYEQYF; V gene: TRBV5-6; D gene: .; clone size: .; J gene: TRBJ2-7
CDR3 DNA: TGTGCCAGCAGCCCGAGGACAGACGACACAGATACGCAGTATTTT; CDR3 protein: CASSPRTDDTDTQYF; V gene: TRBV5-4; D gene: .; clone size: .; J gene: TRBJ2-3
CDR3 DNA: TGTGCCAGCAGCGTAAGGGACAGGGATGAAAAACTGTTTTTT; CDR3 protein: CASSVRDRDEKLFF; V gene: TRBV9; D gene: TRBD1; clone size: few; J gene: TRBJ1-4
CDR3 DNA: TGTGCCAGCAGCTCTTGGACTAGCGGCTACAATGAGCAGTTCTTC; CDR3 protein: CASSSWTSGYNEQFF; V gene: TRBV6-5; D gene: TRBD2; clone size: .; J gene: TRBJ2-1
CDR3 DNA: TGTGCCAGCAGCCTCATGGGCAGGGACACTGAAGCTTTCTTT; CDR3 protein: CASSLMGRDTEAFF; V gene: TRBV5-4; D gene: .; clone size: .; J gene: TRBJ1-1
CDR3 DNA: TGCAGCGTCAACTCGGGGTCTCTAGCCAAAAACATTCAGTACTTC; CDR3 protein: CSVNSGSLAKNIQYF; V gene: TRBV29-1; D gene: .; clone size: .; J gene: TRBJ2-4
CDR3 DNA: TGTGCCAGCAGCCACCGGGACAGGGATAACTATGGCTACACCTTC; CDR3 protein: CASSHRDRDNYGYTF; V gene: TRBV5-4; D gene: TRBD1; clone size: .; J gene: TRBJ1-2
CDR3 DNA: TGTGCCAGCAGGAAGACAGAGAACACTGAAGCTTTCTTT; CDR3 protein: CASRKTENTEAFF; V gene: TRBV2; D gene: .; clone size: .; J gene: TRBJ1-1
CDR3 DNA: TGTGCCAGCAAGAAAGTGCCGGGATTTTATGGCTACACCTTC; CDR3 protein: CASKKVPGFYGYTF; V gene: TRBV6-1; D gene: .; clone size: once; J gene: TRBJ1-2
CDR3 DNA: TGTGCCAGCAGCTTTTCTGTCCAAGAGACCCAGTACTTC; CDR3 protein: CASSFSVQETQYF; V gene: TRBV7-9; D gene: .; clone size: .; J gene: TRBJ2-5
CDR3 DNA: TGTGCCAGTAGTGGCGGGGGCTCTGGAAACACCATATATTTT; CDR3 protein: CASSGGGSGNTIYF; V gene: TRBV19; D gene: .; clone size: .; J gene: TRBJ1-3
CDR3 DNA: TGTGCCAGCAGCAGTTGGCGGGGGGGAGAGACCCAGTACTTC; CDR3 protein: CASSSWRGGETQYF; V gene: TRBV5-4; D gene: TRBD2; clone size: few; J gene: TRBJ2-5
CDR3 DNA: TGTGCCAGTTCAATACAGGGAGAAGGCAATCAGCCCCAGCATTTT; CDR3 protein: CASSIQGEGNQPQHF; V gene: TRBV19; D gene: .; clone size: .; J gene: TRBJ1-5
CDR3 DNA: TGTGCCAGCAGTGAAGCTGACAGGGAAGAGACCCAGTACTTC; CDR3 protein: CASSEADREETQYF; V gene: TRBV6-1; D gene: TRBD1; clone size: few; J gene: TRBJ2-5
CDR3 DNA: TGTGCCAGCTCACCTTCAGGGGCGCGCAATCAGCCCCAGCATTTT; CDR3 protein: CASSPSGARNQPQHF; V gene: TRBV18; D gene: .; clone size: few; J gene: TRBJ1-5
CDR3 DNA: TGTGCCAGTCACGCTAGCGGAGCCACAGATACGCAGTATTTT; CDR3 protein: CASHASGATDTQYF; V gene: TRBV19; D gene: TRBD2; clone size: .; J gene: TRBJ2-3
CDR3 DNA: TGCGCCAGCAGTGAGTCGACTCGGAATACGCAGTATTTT; CDR3 protein: CASSESTRNTQYF; V gene: TRBV10-2; D gene: .; clone size: .; J gene: TRBJ2-3
CDR3 DNA: TGTGCCAGCTCACCAAGGAGTTCGGGATTCACCGGGGAGCTGTTTTTT; CDR3 protein: CASSPRSSGFTGELFF; V gene: TRBV18; D gene: .; clone size: once; J gene: TRBJ2-2
CDR3 DNA: TGTGCCAGCAGCTGGGTAGGGGATAGACAGGGCTATGGCTACACCTTC; CDR3 protein: CASSWVGDRQGYGYTF; V gene: TRBV11-2; D gene: TRBD1; clone size: .; J gene: TRBJ1-2
CDR3 DNA: TGTGCCAGCGGAAGGGGGAACACTGAAGCTTTCTTT; CDR3 protein: CASGRGNTEAFF; V gene: TRBV6-5; D gene: .; clone size: .; J gene: TRBJ1-1
CDR3 DNA: TGTGCCATCAGTGAGTCGACTGAGCGGGGGGCCCGAAAGTACCAAGAGACCCAGTACTTC; CDR3 protein: CAISESTERGARKYQETQYF; V gene: TRBV10-3; D gene: TRBD2; clone size: .; J gene: TRBJ2-5
CDR3 DNA: TGTGCCAGCAGTTTTCAGGGGGCAGACATTCAGTACTTC; CDR3 protein: CASSFQGADIQYF; V gene: TRBV6-6; D gene: TRBD1; clone size: few; J gene: TRBJ2-4
CDR3 DNA: TGCGCCAGCAGTGAGGGAGGCTCTGGGGCCAACGTCCTGACTTTC; CDR3 protein: CASSEGGSGANVLTF; V gene: TRBV10-1; D gene: .; clone size: .; J gene: TRBJ2-6
CDR3 DNA: TGTGCCAGCAGCTTCGGGACAGCCATGAACACTGAAGCTTTCTTT; CDR3 protein: CASSFGTAMNTEAFF; V gene: TRBV7-9; D gene: TRBD1; clone size: .; J gene: TRBJ1-1
CDR3 DNA: TGCGCCAGCAGCTTGGCCCAGAACACCGGGGAGCTGTTTTTT; CDR3 protein: CASSLAQNTGELFF; V gene: TRBV5-1; D gene: .; clone size: .; J gene: TRBJ2-2
CDR3 DNA: TGTGCCAGCAGCCCGTTGGACAGGGTAGGGGACACTGAAGCTTTCTTT; CDR3 protein: CASSPLDRVGDTEAFF; V gene: TRBV14; D gene: TRBD1; clone size: .; J gene: TRBJ1-1
CDR3 DNA: TGCAGTGCTTCTAGCTACAATGAGCAGTTCTTC; CDR3 protein: CSASSYNEQFF; V gene: TRBV20-1; D gene: .; clone size: once; J gene: TRBJ2-1
CDR3 DNA: TGTGCCAGCAGCCCTAGGGGGGGTGAAGCTTTCTTT; CDR3 protein: CASSPRGGEAFF; V gene: TRBV7-2; D gene: .; clone size: .; J gene: TRBJ1-1
CDR3 DNA: TGTGCCAGCAGCTTCCAGGGTCGAGCCTACGAGCAGTACTTC; CDR3 protein: CASSFQGRAYEQYF; V gene: TRBV11-2; D gene: .; clone size: .; J gene: TRBJ2-7
CDR3 DNA: TGTGCCAGCAGCTTCGAGAGGGGACAGGGGAATTTTAACACTGAAGCTTTCTTT; CDR3 protein: CASSFERGQGNFNTEAFF; V gene: TRBV11-2; D gene: TRBD1; clone size: .; J gene: TRBJ1-1
CDR3 DNA: TGTGCCAGAAACCCCCCGGGACTAGCGGAGAACACCGGGGAGCTGTTTTTT; CDR3 protein: CARNPPGLAENTGELFF; V gene: TRBV5-3; D gene: TRBD2; clone size: .; J gene: TRBJ2-2
CDR3 DNA: TGCGCCAGCAGTAGGGTTGCGGGGGGTTACAATGAGCAGTTCTTC; CDR3 protein: CASSRVAGGYNEQFF; V gene: TRBV10-1; D gene: TRBD2; clone size: .; J gene: TRBJ2-1
CDR3 DNA: TGTGCCAGCAGCTTTCCTGCCCCGGGGGGAGAGACCCAGTACTTC; CDR3 protein: CASSFPAPGGETQYF; V gene: TRBV7-2; D gene: TRBD2; clone size: .; J gene: TRBJ2-5
CDR3 DNA: TGTGCCAGTATCAGGCTAGCGGGGGCGAACACCGGGGAGCTGTTTTTT; CDR3 protein: CASIRLAGANTGELFF; V gene: TRBV19; D gene: TRBD2; clone size: .; J gene: TRBJ2-2
CDR3 DNA: TGTGCCAGCAGACGGTATAGCAATCAGCCCCAGCATTTT; CDR3 protein: CASRRYSNQPQHF; V gene: TRBV2; D gene: .; clone size: .; J gene: TRBJ1-5
CDR3 DNA: TGTGCCTGGGGGACAAAGGGGACAGATACGCAGTATTTT; CDR3 protein: CAWGTKGTDTQYF; V gene: TRBV30; D gene: .; clone size: .; J gene: TRBJ2-3
CDR3 DNA: TGTGCCTGGAGTGTAGGCCGGCAGGCCGGCTATGGCTACACCTTC; CDR3 protein: CAWSVGRQAGYGYTF; V gene: TRBV30; D gene: .; clone size: .; J gene: TRBJ1-2
CDR3 DNA: TGTGCCAGCAGCCGGGGACAGCCCAATCAGCCCCAGCATTTT; CDR3 protein: CASSRGQPNQPQHF; V gene: TRBV7-9; D gene: TRBD1; clone size: few; J gene: TRBJ1-5
CDR3 DNA: TGTGCCAGCAGCGTAGGACGGGATAGCAATCAGCCCCAGCATTTT; CDR3 protein: CASSVGRDSNQPQHF; V gene: TRBV9; D gene: .; clone size: .; J gene: TRBJ1-5
CDR3 DNA: TGTGCCAGCAGTTACCCCAGTCGCACAGATACGCAGTATTTT; CDR3 protein: CASSYPSRTDTQYF; V gene: TRBV6-5; D gene: .; clone size: once; J gene: TRBJ2-3